This TCR beta chain comes out of a study of regulatory T cells in long-lasting Graves disease. The CDR3 totals 14 residues. With 5 bases removed from V and 4 bases from J, the gap between germline ends came to 12 bases. The germline gives CDR1 LNHDA, CDR2 SQIVND (reference sequence). Time point of the sample: newly diagnosed GD, antithyroid drugs for less than 3 months. PBMC-extracted RNA yielded the TCR library. Both iRepertoire HTBI primers and Arm-PCR of CDR3 regions were used to build the TCR beta libraries. Each CDR3 protein is one row after TCRdb ran MiXCR on the multiplex PCR reads. The table has around 250,000 distinct CDR3 sequences, about 16% seen once.

The receptor was derived from a female donor with Graves disease. J is TRBJ1-5 and V is TRBV19; D is perhaps TRBD1 (6 bases). The specimen comprised peripheral blood mononuclear cells (PBMCs), sampled at new diagnosis, from a patient treated with antithyroid drugs. CDR3 in DNA: TGTGCCAGTAGTCCCCCGACAGGAAATCAGCCCCAGCATTTT. This translates into CASSPPTGNQPQHF.